The 2 T cell receptor beta chains given below trace back to one sample, sequenced in a study of shared clonotypes between healthy human individuals (dated by TCRdb to 2018 to 2021). Libraries were constructed by the immunoSEQ multiplex PCR assay. TCRdb took over this immuneACCESS table, retaining in-frame rearrangements with V and J assigned. Such tables are incomplete; in checked studies, under half of the missing clones stem from an unresolved V gene, and the remainder is unexplained. The sample table shows some 1,100,000 clones, and around 78% are seen once. More than 0.45% of the sample belongs to the ten largest clones. The sequenced material came from memory CD4+ T cells from PBMCs. The sample's cell subset or site, from its label and the paper: CD45RA-negative fraction. These receptors all stem from a man aged 18 to 29 in good health. Some clones in this sample may be carry-over from other donors' samples.

This clone was picked up many times. This same CDR3 is encoded by further DNA sequences in the sample. This rearrangement joins TRBV27 to TRBJ2-1; D call uncertain. From germline, CDR1 is MNHEY and CDR2 SMNVEV (reference sequence). V lost 0 bases to trimming and J lost 0 bases, with 3 bases between them. The CDR3 loop spans 14 amino acids. CDR3 protein: CASSLSRSYNEQFF. In DNA form, the CDR3 reads TGTGCCAGCAGTTTATCCCGCTCCTACAATGAGCAGTTCTTC.

The J gene is TRBJ1-3, the V gene TRBV19; D call uncertain. The CDR3 runs to 16 residues. CDR1 and CDR2 from the germline V gene are LNHDA and SQIVND (reference sequence). With 5 bases removed from V and 10 bases from J, the gap between germline ends came to 24 bases. The CDR3 DNA sequence: TGTGCCAGTAGTCCCCGATATTTCGGATTGTCCGTAACCATATATTTT. It translates to CASSPRYFGLSVTIYF.